This T cell receptor beta chain was obtained from a study of blood T cell repertoires in COVID-19. In the study overall: Acute-phase and convalescent COVID-19 samples originated in the United States, Italy and Spain. The analysed material was cDNA or gDNA that came from T cells, B-cell-depleted T cells, or PBMCs.

Germline CDR1 is MDHEN and CDR2 is SYDVKM. This CDR3 spans 16 amino acids. With V trimmed by 2 bases and J by 3 bases, 6 bases remained unmatched. Original handling: Estimates of nucleated cell counts were drawn from the amplification of reference gene primers. The assay was immunoSEQ multiplex PCR, and TCRdb's table has in-frame clones only and misses some. D and trimming were read from the DNA, whereas the V and J calls and clone size are those reported in that table. The data show 200,000 to 250,000 clones, about 88% seen once. What was sequenced was peripheral blood. The genes are TRBV28 and TRBJ2-2, with 7 nucleotides matching TRBD1. This TCR was recovered from a middle-aged woman who had recovered from COVID-19. The CDR3, as DNA: TGTGCCAGCAGTTTAAGGGGGCGTCTCGACACCGGGGAGCTGTTTTTT. Protein sequence: CASSLRGRLDTGELFF.